A selection of T cell receptor beta chains follows, all from one sample in a study of shared clonotypes between healthy human individuals. The method was immunoSEQ multiplex PCR; TCRdb's version includes in-frame clones alone and lacks a portion of them. The sample has about 2.3 million clones; 85% to 95% are singletons. Input material: naive CD4+ T cells from PBMCs. The receptors shown here come from a man aged 18 to 29 in good health. Some clones in this sample may be carry-over from other donors' samples. CDR3s include the opening cysteine and the closing phenylalanine or tryptophan. The D gene is left open where the match is weak. Clone size appears in some rows only: once, few, many, or a class for an expanded clone.

D gene: TRBD1
V gene: TRBV9
J gene: TRBJ1-2
clone size: .
CDR3 DNA: TGTGCCAGCAGCCGGGACAGCTATGGCTACACCTTC
CDR3 protein: CASSRDSYGYTF

D gene: TRBD1
V gene: TRBV5-1
J gene: TRBJ2-2
clone size: .
CDR3 DNA: TGCGCCAGCAGCTTGATCGCCGGGACAGGAATCACCGGGGAGCTGTTTTTT
CDR3 protein: CASSLIAGTGITGELFF

D gene: .
V gene: TRBV27
J gene: TRBJ2-2
clone size: .
CDR3 DNA: TGTGCCAGCAGTTTCGGTCGCGGTAGCGCGACCGGGGAGCTGTTTTTT
CDR3 protein: CASSFGRGSATGELFF

D gene: .
V gene: TRBV5-1
J gene: TRBJ1-4
clone size: .
CDR3 DNA: TGCGCCAGCACTCTACAGGCAACTAATGAAAAACTGTTTTTT
CDR3 protein: CASTLQATNEKLFF

D gene: TRBD1
V gene: TRBV2
J gene: TRBJ1-4
clone size: .
CDR3 DNA: TGTGCCACCTTTCTGGACAGGAATGAAAAACTGTTTTTT
CDR3 protein: CATFLDRNEKLFF

D gene: .
V gene: TRBV7-2
J gene: TRBJ2-1
clone size: .
CDR3 DNA: TGTGCCAGCAGCTTAGCGGCGAATGGAGGGCTGTTCTTC
CDR3 protein: CASSLAANGGLFF

D gene: TRBD1
V gene: TRBV29-1
J gene: TRBJ1-3
clone size: .
CDR3 DNA: TGCAGCGCCCTCCGGGACAGGGTAGAAAACACCATATATTTT
CDR3 protein: CSALRDRVENTIYF

D gene: TRBD2
V gene: TRBV5-1
J gene: TRBJ2-3
clone size: .
CDR3 DNA: TGCGCCAGCAGCACTGGGAGGGGTCTGAGCGGGAGGGCCTCTAGCACAGATACGCAGTATTTT
CDR3 protein: CASSTGRGLSGRASSTDTQYF

D gene: .
V gene: TRBV19
J gene: TRBJ2-5
clone size: .
CDR3 DNA: TGTGCCAGTAGTATGTGGGACGGTACAGGGAGGGGAGAGACCCAGTACTTC
CDR3 protein: CASSMWDGTGRGETQYF

D gene: TRBD1
V gene: TRBV11-2
J gene: TRBJ1-3
clone size: .
CDR3 DNA: TGTGCCAGCAGCTTACAGGGGGCATATGGAAACACCATATATTTT
CDR3 protein: CASSLQGAYGNTIYF

D gene: .
V gene: TRBV2
J gene: TRBJ1-4
clone size: .
CDR3 DNA: TGTGCCAGCACCTCAGGGGCCCAAAATGAAAAACTGTTTTTT
CDR3 protein: CASTSGAQNEKLFF

D gene: .
V gene: TRBV7-8
J gene: TRBJ2-1
clone size: .
CDR3 DNA: TGTGCCAGCAGCCCACCCCCGGGGGAAGGTGCCTACAATGAGCAGTTCTTC
CDR3 protein: CASSPPPGEGAYNEQFF

D gene: .
V gene: TRBV14
J gene: TRBJ1-1
clone size: .
CDR3 DNA: TGTGCCAGCAGGGGAGGTTTGGGAAGTTCGTCTTTCTTT
CDR3 protein: CASRGGLGSSSFF

D gene: .
V gene: TRBV9
J gene: TRBJ1-2
clone size: .
CDR3 DNA: TGTGCCAGCAGCGTAGCAACAGGGTCCTATGGCTACACCTTC
CDR3 protein: CASSVATGSYGYTF

D gene: .
V gene: TRBV2
J gene: TRBJ2-5
clone size: .
CDR3 DNA: TGTGCCAGCACCATCGAGGAGACCCAGTACTTC
CDR3 protein: CASTIEETQYF

D gene: TRBD1
V gene: TRBV5-1
J gene: TRBJ1-4
clone size: .
CDR3 DNA: TGCGCCAGCAGCGGGGGACAGGGAGCCCGGAAACTGTTTTTT
CDR3 protein: CASSGGQGARKLFF

D gene: .
V gene: TRBV19
J gene: TRBJ1-5
clone size: .
CDR3 DNA: TGTGCCAGTAGTATTCGACCAACTAATCAGCCCCAGCATTTT
CDR3 protein: CASSIRPTNQPQHF

D gene: .
V gene: TRBV5-1
J gene: TRBJ2-2
clone size: .
CDR3 DNA: TGCGCCAGCAGCTTGGGTCGGAGCACCGGGGAGCTGTTTTTT
CDR3 protein: CASSLGRSTGELFF

D gene: .
V gene: TRBV28
J gene: TRBJ1-1
clone size: few
CDR3 DNA: TGTGCCAGCAGTTTTGTTCTCTCGTTGGGCAGGGTGGACACTGAAGCTTTCTTT
CDR3 protein: CASSFVLSLGRVDTEAFF

D gene: .
V gene: TRBV7-9
J gene: TRBJ1-5
clone size: .
CDR3 DNA: TGTGCCAGCAGCTCTGGGGCGTTTCAGCCCCAGCATTTT
CDR3 protein: CASSSGAFQPQHF

D gene: .
V gene: TRBV7-9
J gene: TRBJ2-6
clone size: .
CDR3 DNA: TGTGCCAGCAGCTTTGTGGGGGCCAACGTCCTGACTTTC
CDR3 protein: CASSFVGANVLTF

D gene: .
V gene: TRBV27
J gene: TRBJ2-1
clone size: .
CDR3 DNA: TGTGCCAGCACCTTAGGGAATGAGCAGTTCTTC
CDR3 protein: CASTLGNEQFF

D gene: TRBD1
V gene: TRBV7-8
J gene: TRBJ2-2
clone size: .
CDR3 DNA: TGTGCCAGCAGCTTAGGACAGGGGGTCGCCGGGGAGCTGTTTTTT
CDR3 protein: CASSLGQGVAGELFF

D gene: TRBD1
V gene: TRBV5-6
J gene: TRBJ1-4
clone size: .
CDR3 DNA: TGTGCCAGCAGCTTGGACCCCGGCAGGGGGGACGAAAAACTGTTTTTT
CDR3 protein: CASSLDPGRGDEKLFF

D gene: .
V gene: TRBV5-4
J gene: TRBJ2-5
clone size: .
CDR3 DNA: TGTGCCAGCAGCGAACAGGGAGGCCAGTACTTC
CDR3 protein: CASSEQGGQYF

D gene: .
V gene: TRBV29-1
J gene: TRBJ1-2
clone size: .
CDR3 DNA: TGCAGCGTTGAATCAAACTATGGCTACACCTTC
CDR3 protein: CSVESNYGYTF

D gene: .
V gene: TRBV9
J gene: TRBJ1-4
clone size: .
CDR3 DNA: TGTGCCAGCAGCGTAGGGACAGCTAATAATGAAAAACTGTTTTTT
CDR3 protein: CASSVGTANNEKLFF

D gene: TRBD1
V gene: TRBV9
J gene: TRBJ2-5
clone size: .
CDR3 DNA: TGTGCCAGCAGCCCCACCCGGACAGGATCAGAGACCCAGTACTTC
CDR3 protein: CASSPTRTGSETQYF

D gene: .
V gene: TRBV29-1
J gene: TRBJ2-3
clone size: .
CDR3 DNA: TGCAGCGTTGTGGGAGTATGGGACGAAGGCACAGATACGCAGTATTTT
CDR3 protein: CSVVGVWDEGTDTQYF

D gene: .
V gene: TRBV5-1
J gene: TRBJ1-2
clone size: .
CDR3 DNA: TGCGCCAGCAGCTTGTTTCTGCCAGAGGGCTATGGCTACACCTTC
CDR3 protein: CASSLFLPEGYGYTF

D gene: .
V gene: TRBV5-6
J gene: TRBJ2-5
clone size: .
CDR3 DNA: TGTGCCAGCAGCAGAGGGCCGGGAGAGACCCAGTACTTC
CDR3 protein: CASSRGPGETQYF

D gene: .
V gene: TRBV30
J gene: TRBJ2-7
clone size: .
CDR3 DNA: TGTGCCTGGGCCATCCCCCTGGGGCCCTCCTACGAGCAGTACTTC
CDR3 protein: CAWAIPLGPSYEQYF

D gene: .
V gene: TRBV5-1
J gene: TRBJ2-6
clone size: once
CDR3 DNA: TGCGCCAGCAGCTTTTTAGGGTCCGGGGCCAACGTCCTGACTTTC
CDR3 protein: CASSFLGSGANVLTF

D gene: .
V gene: TRBV5-6
J gene: TRBJ1-4
clone size: .
CDR3 DNA: TGTGCCAGCAGCTTGTCCCCGACAGGATCTAATGAAAAACTGTTTTTT
CDR3 protein: CASSLSPTGSNEKLFF

D gene: .
V gene: TRBV7-2
J gene: TRBJ2-4
clone size: .
CDR3 DNA: TGTGCCAGCAGCCTCAATCCAAACATTCAGTACTTC
CDR3 protein: CASSLNPNIQYF

D gene: .
V gene: TRBV11-2
J gene: TRBJ2-7
clone size: .
CDR3 DNA: TGTGCCAGCAGCTTAGACGTTAGCAACGAGCAGTACTTC
CDR3 protein: CASSLDVSNEQYF

D gene: .
V gene: TRBV20-1
J gene: TRBJ1-2
clone size: .
CDR3 DNA: TGCAGTGTCCCCAGCAACTATGGCTACACCTTC
CDR3 protein: CSVPSNYGYTF

D gene: .
V gene: TRBV28
J gene: TRBJ1-1
clone size: .
CDR3 DNA: TGTGCCAGCAGTTTAATCAGGCCGCACGGTGCGGGGACTGAAGCTTTCTTT
CDR3 protein: CASSLIRPHGAGTEAFF

D gene: TRBD1
V gene: TRBV5-1
J gene: TRBJ2-1
clone size: few
CDR3 DNA: TGCGCCAGCAGCTTGTTGGGACAGAGCTCCTACAATGAGCAGTTCTTC
CDR3 protein: CASSLLGQSSYNEQFF

D gene: .
V gene: TRBV6-6
J gene: TRBJ2-5
clone size: .
CDR3 DNA: TGTGCCAGCAGCGGGGGTACAGCGGGCCAAGAGACCCAGTACTTC
CDR3 protein: CASSGGTAGQETQYF

D gene: .
V gene: TRBV19
J gene: TRBJ2-7
clone size: .
CDR3 DNA: TGTGCCAGTAGCCTCAAAGGGACGGACCTCTACGAGCAGTACTTC
CDR3 protein: CASSLKGTDLYEQYF

D gene: .
V gene: TRBV28
J gene: TRBJ2-4
clone size: .
CDR3 DNA: TGTGCCAGCAGTCTTCGACAGGCAACGGACATTCAGTACTTC
CDR3 protein: CASSLRQATDIQYF

D gene: .
V gene: TRBV2
J gene: TRBJ2-7
clone size: .
CDR3 DNA: TGTGCCAGCAATCCCGGGAATTCCTACGAGCAGTACTTC
CDR3 protein: CASNPGNSYEQYF

D gene: .
V gene: TRBV10-1
J gene: TRBJ1-6
clone size: .
CDR3 DNA: TGCGCCAGCAGTGAGAGCCTTAATTCACCCCTCCACTTT
CDR3 protein: CASSESLNSPLHF

D gene: .
V gene: TRBV28
J gene: TRBJ2-6
clone size: .
CDR3 DNA: TGTGCCAGCAGTTTTATGGGCTCTGGGGCCAACGTCCTGACTTTC
CDR3 protein: CASSFMGSGANVLTF

D gene: TRBD1
V gene: TRBV28
J gene: TRBJ1-2
clone size: .
CDR3 DNA: TGTGCCAGCAGTGCGCACAGGGGTAACTATGGCTACACCTTC
CDR3 protein: CASSAHRGNYGYTF

D gene: TRBD2
V gene: TRBV4-1
J gene: TRBJ2-1
clone size: .
CDR3 DNA: TGCGCCAGCAGCCAAATTCCGACTAGCGGCACTGACAATGAGCAGTTCTTC
CDR3 protein: CASSQIPTSGTDNEQFF

D gene: TRBD2
V gene: TRBV28
J gene: TRBJ2-2
clone size: .
CDR3 DNA: TGTGCCAGTATTATCGGCGGGGGGGTAGCCGGGGAGCTGTTTTTT
CDR3 protein: CASIIGGGVAGELFF

D gene: TRBD2
V gene: TRBV7-2
J gene: TRBJ2-7
clone size: .
CDR3 DNA: TGTGCCAGCAGCTTAGGGACTAGCGGGAGTGTCGAGCAGTACTTC
CDR3 protein: CASSLGTSGSVEQYF